This TCR beta chain was documented in a study of cytomegalovirus exposure and HLA in healthy donors. Overall study findings and caveats: For most TCR beta V segments, an earlier analysis put the productive rate at about 87% or about 30% of the time. Another analysis was done later, and it associated fewer than 20,000 TCR beta sequences with HLA alleles at 0.05 false discovery rate.

Points on this clone: Its antigen is not known.

CMV serostatus was not recorded for this donor. The CDR3 is 20 amino acids. PCR was performed using 60 Vbeta and 13 Jbeta primers. TCRdb's copy holds only in-frame clones and misses some; the assay was immunoSEQ multiplex PCR. The table has over 90,000 clones, about 69% seen once; the top ten hold 4% to 5.5%. Material: PBMCs. This TCR derives from a human donor in good health. The chain carries TRBV21-1 and TRBJ2-3; the D call in the table, TRBD2, was not verified against the DNA. TRBV21-1 is a known pseudogene. The CDR3 DNA reads TGTGCCAGCAGCAAAGCACCCGGACTAGCGGGAGGCCTTAGCACAGATACGCAGTATTTT. Its translation: CASSKAPGLAGGLSTDTQYF.